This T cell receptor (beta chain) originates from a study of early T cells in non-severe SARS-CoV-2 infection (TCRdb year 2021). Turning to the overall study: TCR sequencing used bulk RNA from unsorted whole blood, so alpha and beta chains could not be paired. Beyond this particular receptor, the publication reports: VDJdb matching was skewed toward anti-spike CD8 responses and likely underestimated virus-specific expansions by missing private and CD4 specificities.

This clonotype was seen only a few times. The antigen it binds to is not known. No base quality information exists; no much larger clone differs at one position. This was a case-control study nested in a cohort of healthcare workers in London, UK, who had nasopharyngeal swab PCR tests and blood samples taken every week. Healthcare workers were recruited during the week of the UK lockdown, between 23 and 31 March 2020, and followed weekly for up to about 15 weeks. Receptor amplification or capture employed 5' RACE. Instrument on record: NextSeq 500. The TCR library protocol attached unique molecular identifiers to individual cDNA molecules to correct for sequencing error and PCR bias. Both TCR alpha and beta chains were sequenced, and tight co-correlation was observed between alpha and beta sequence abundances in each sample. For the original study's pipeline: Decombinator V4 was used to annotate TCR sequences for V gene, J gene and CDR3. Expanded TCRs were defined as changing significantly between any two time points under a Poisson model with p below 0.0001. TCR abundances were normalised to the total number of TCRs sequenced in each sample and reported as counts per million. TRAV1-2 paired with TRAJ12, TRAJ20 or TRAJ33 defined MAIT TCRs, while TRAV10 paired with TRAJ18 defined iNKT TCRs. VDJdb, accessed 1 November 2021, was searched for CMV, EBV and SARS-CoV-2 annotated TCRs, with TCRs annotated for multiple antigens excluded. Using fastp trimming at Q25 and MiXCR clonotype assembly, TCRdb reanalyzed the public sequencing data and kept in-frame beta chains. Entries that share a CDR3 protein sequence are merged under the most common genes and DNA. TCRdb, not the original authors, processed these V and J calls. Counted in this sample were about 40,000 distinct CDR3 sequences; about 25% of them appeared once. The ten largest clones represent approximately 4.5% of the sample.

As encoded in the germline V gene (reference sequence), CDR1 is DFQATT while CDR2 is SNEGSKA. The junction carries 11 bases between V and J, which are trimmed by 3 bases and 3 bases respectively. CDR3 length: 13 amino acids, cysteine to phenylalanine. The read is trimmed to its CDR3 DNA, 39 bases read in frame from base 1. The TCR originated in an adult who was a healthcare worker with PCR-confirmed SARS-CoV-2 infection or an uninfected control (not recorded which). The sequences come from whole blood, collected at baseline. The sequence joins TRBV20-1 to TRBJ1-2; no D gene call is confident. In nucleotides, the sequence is TGCAGTGCTAGGGTAACCGTCGACTATGGCTACACCTTC. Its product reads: CSARVTVDYGYTF.